Sequencing of this T cell receptor (beta chain) was carried out in a study of blood T cell repertoires in COVID-19. Some clones are missing from TCRdb's copy, which holds only in-frame ones; the method was immunoSEQ multiplex PCR. The repertoire has some 200,000 clones, roughly 80% of them found once; the top ten carry more than 4%. With 1 base removed from V and 8 bases from J, the gap between germline ends came to 13 bases. The germline V gene has CDR1 SGHRS and CDR2 YFSETQ. The CDR3 has 15 residues. The chain links TRBV5-1 to TRBJ1-6; possible D gene TRBD1, 5 bases. This TCR was sampled from a woman aged 55-70 years with acute COVID-19. Sample: PBMCs or T cells enriched from blood (not recorded which). This chain's CDR3 is CASSLTTGGDSPLHF. In DNA form, the CDR3 reads TGCGCCAGCAGCTTGACTACGGGGGGTGATTCACCCCTCCACTTT.